This T cell receptor beta chain was recovered during a study of T cells after yellow fever vaccination. Findings of the study overall: Although most clonotypes did not, a small share appeared in both CD4 and CD8 compartments. The booster response re-showed most primary clones: approximately 95% CD4, approximately 90% CD8.

In making TCR cDNA, 5'RACE template switching added a universal primer site and UMIs to it. TCRdb re-called the 5' RACE reads with MiXCR, one entry per CDR3 protein. The sample includes about 400,000 distinct CDR3 sequences, around 6.4% of them seen just once. Many counts were recorded for this clonotype. The antigen remains undetermined. CDR3 length equals 12 residues. The ends were cut back, 3 bases at V and 7 bases at J, with 10 bases in the middle. The germline CDR1 and CDR2 sequences are GTSNPN and SVGIG (reference sequence). The chain recombines TRBV30 with TRBJ2-1; no reliable D call. Sequencing was performed on PBMCs, taken 5 days after the yellow fever booster vaccination. The sequence was obtained from a man aged 30 to 45 who received the YFV17D yellow fever vaccine. CDR3 protein: CAWSPLYNEQFF. The DNA for the CDR3 is TGTGCCTGGAGCCCGCTCTATAATGAGCAGTTCTTC.